These 5 T cell receptor beta chains share one sample of origin, sequenced in a study of regulatory T cells in long-lasting Graves disease. Time point of the sample: persistent/refractory GD, antithyroid drugs over 5 years with positive TRAb. PBMC RNA served as the TCR library source. iRepertoire HTBI primers and Arm-PCR of CDR3 regions built TCR beta libraries. TCRdb recomputed calls from the multiplex PCR reads with MiXCR, one row per CDR3 protein. The sample lists 250,000 to 300,000 distinct CDR3 sequences, more than 20% seen once, with around three fifths in the top ten. The starting material was peripheral blood mononuclear cells (PBMCs), obtained when the disease was refractory, from a patient treated with antithyroid drugs. These receptors originate from a female donor with Graves disease.

This clonotype has just a few counts. The chain is built from TRBV30 and TRBJ1-1; D unresolved. The CDR3 runs to 13 residues. CDR1 and CDR2 (germline): GTSNPN, SVGIG (reference sequence). Trimming took off 3 bases at V and 1 base at J, with 9 bases between the two ends. The DNA of the CDR3 is TGTGCCTGGAGCACACAGCGGAACACTGAAGCTTTCTTT. Its protein is CAWSTQRNTEAFF.

This clonotype has just a few counts. This chain links TRBV20-1 with TRBJ1-5; 10 bases match TRBD1. V lost 1 base and J lost 2; bases outside the gene matches: 8. The CDR3 contains 17 residues. CDR1 and CDR2 (germline): DFQATT, SNEGSKA (reference sequence). The CDR3 region is CSARVDRGITGNQPQHF. The CDR3 nucleotides read TGCAGTGCTAGAGTGGACAGGGGGATCACAGGCAATCAGCCCCAGCATTTT.

CDR3: CASSEPSTGARGYTF. CDR3 in DNA: TGCGCCAGCAGTGAGCCATCAACAGGGGCTCGGGGCTACACCTTC. The V and J genes are TRBV10-2 and TRBJ1-2, with 7 bases identical to TRBD1. The CDR3 is 15 amino acids. After removal of 2 bases from V and 8 bases from J, the junction contained 11 bases not matched to a gene. Per the germline V gene, CDR1 is WSHSY and CDR2 is SAAADI.

This clonotype turned up a few times. This chain links TRBV24-1 with TRBJ2-7; D not certain. The CDR3 covers 15 residues. In germline, CDR1 is KGHDR, CDR2 SFDVKD. Deletions cut 10 bases from V and 0 bases from J, with 18 bases between. Written as DNA, the CDR3 is TGTGCCACGAAACCGGCCCTTGGGTACTCCTACGAGCAGTACTTC. Protein: CATKPALGYSYEQYF.

The CDR3 region has the DNA TGTGCCACCAGCAGTCAGGGAGATACGCAGTATTTT. Its translation is CATSSQGDTQYF. This chain joins TRBV15 and TRBJ2-3, with D possibly being TRBD1 (5 bases). Germline loops: CDR1 LNHNV, CDR2 YYDKDF (reference sequence). CDR3 length: 12 residues. V lost 3 bases and J lost 5, with 6 bases in between.